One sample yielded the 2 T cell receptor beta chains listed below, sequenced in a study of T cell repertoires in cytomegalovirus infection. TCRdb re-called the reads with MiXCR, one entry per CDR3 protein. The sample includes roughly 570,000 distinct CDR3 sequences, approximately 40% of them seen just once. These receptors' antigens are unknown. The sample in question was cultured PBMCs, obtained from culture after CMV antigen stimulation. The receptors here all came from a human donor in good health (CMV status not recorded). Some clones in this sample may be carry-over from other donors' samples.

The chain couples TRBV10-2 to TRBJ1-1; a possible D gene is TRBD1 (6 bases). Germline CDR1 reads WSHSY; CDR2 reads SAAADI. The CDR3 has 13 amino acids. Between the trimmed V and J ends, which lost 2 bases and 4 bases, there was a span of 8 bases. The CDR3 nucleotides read TGCGCCAGCAGTGAGGGGGGCCTCACTGAAGCTTTCTTT. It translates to CASSEGGLTEAFF.

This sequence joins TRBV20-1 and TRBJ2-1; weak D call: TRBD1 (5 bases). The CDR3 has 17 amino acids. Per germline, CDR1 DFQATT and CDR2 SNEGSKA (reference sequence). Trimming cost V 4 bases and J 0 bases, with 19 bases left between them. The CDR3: CSAISPRDSRSYNEQFF. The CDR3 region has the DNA TGCAGTGCTATTTCCCCCCGAGACAGCCGCTCCTACAATGAGCAGTTCTTC.